This T cell receptor beta chain was sequenced during a study of cytomegalovirus exposure and HLA in healthy donors. To note about this clone: Its antigen is still unknown.

Trimming removed 4 bases from V and 4 bases from J, with 11 bases in between. This CDR3 has 14 amino acids. Germline lookup yields CDR1 MDHEN and CDR2 SYDVKM. Regarding the study as a whole: The study labeled fewer than 200 TCR beta chains cytomegalovirus-associated. Reports showed the classifier diagnosing cytomegalovirus status with high specificity and sensitivity.

The study drew the donors from its 120-subject validation cohort, separate from the approximately 700-subject first cohort. Assay: immunoSEQ multiplex PCR; the TCRdb copy retains only in-frame clones and omits some. This table holds roughly 110,000 clones, around 90% found once. The TCR sequence derives from a woman aged 18-30 years in good health and CMV-seropositive. The rearrangement uses TRBV28 and TRBJ2-1, with D perhaps TRBD2 (6 bases). The sequenced sample was PBMCs. The CDR3, as DNA: TGTGCCAGCAGTTCGCCGGGACTTTACAATGAGCAGTTCTTC. It yields the protein CASSSPGLYNEQFF.